Detailed here is one TCR beta chain. Its antigen is unidentified. This specimen comes from a study of T cells in Graves' hyperthyroidism and ophthalmopathy. Overall study results and limits: By a 13 V-J model, ophthalmopathy was set apart from stable hyperthyroidism. Model-based prediction identified ophthalmopathy a median 6.5 months prior to its onset. The blood repertoire included most of the expanded thyroid clonotypes above 0.001.

Researchers amplified the TCR beta CDR3 regions from RNA transcripts. Using the HTBI primer set, a first-round RT-PCR was run on the TCR CDR3. One entry per CDR3 protein results from TCRdb running MiXCR on the multiplex PCR reads. Of more than 500,000 distinct CDR3 sequences listed, about 16% were seen once; the top ten hold 25% to 35%. Out of roughly 10 ml of fresh peripheral blood came the PBMCs. The CDR3 loop spans 13 amino acids. Trimming removed 6 bases from V and 3 bases from J; junction bases left unmatched: 5. Germline assignment: CDR1 ENHRY and CDR2 SYGVKD. This rearrangement joins TRBV10-3 to TRBJ2-7, with 7 nucleotides matching TRBD1. Sequenced sample: blood. This TCR came from a woman under 40 with Graves' ophthalmopathy. CDR3 sequence (DNA): TGTGCCATCAGGATTGACAGGGACTACGAGCAGTACTTC. This translates into CAIRIDRDYEQYF.